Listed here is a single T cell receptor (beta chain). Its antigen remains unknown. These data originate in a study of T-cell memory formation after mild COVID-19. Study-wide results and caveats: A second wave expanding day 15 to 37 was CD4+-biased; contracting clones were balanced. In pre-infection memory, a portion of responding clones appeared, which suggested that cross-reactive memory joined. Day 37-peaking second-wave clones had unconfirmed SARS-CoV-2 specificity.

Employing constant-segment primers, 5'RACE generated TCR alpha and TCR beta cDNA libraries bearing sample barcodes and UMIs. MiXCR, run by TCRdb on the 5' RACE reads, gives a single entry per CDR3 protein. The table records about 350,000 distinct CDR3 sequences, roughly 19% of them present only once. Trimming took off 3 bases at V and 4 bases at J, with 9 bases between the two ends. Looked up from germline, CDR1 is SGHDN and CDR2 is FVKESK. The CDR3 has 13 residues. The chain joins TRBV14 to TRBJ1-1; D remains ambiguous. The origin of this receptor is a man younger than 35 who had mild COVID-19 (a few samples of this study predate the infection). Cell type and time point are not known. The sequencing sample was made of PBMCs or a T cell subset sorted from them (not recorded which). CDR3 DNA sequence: TGTGCCAGCAGCCAGAACCAACGCACTGAAGCTTTCTTT. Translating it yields CASSQNQRTEAFF.